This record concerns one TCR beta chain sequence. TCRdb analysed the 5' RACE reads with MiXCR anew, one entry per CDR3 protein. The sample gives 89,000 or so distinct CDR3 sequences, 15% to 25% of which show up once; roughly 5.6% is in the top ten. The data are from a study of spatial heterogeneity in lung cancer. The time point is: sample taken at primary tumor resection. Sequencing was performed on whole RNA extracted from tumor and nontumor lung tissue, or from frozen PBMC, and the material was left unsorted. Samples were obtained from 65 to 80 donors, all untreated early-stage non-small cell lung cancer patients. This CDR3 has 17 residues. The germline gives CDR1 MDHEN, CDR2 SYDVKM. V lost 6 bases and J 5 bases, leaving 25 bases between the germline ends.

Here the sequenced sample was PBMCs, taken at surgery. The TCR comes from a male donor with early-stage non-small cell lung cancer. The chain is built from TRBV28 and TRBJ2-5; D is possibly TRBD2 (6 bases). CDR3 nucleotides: TGTGCCAGCAGGACCTCCTATAGCGGAGGGGAGAGGGAGACCCAGTACTTC. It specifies CASRTSYSGGERETQYF.